The next 29 T cell receptor beta chains were all read from a single sample in a study of shared clonotypes between healthy human individuals (dated by TCRdb to 2018 to 2020). Receptors were amplified or captured by the immunoSEQ multiplex PCR assay. TCRdb took this table from immuneACCESS and kept in-frame rearrangements with V and J called. Such tables lack part of the clones; where checked against another copy, unresolved V genes explain under half of the gap, and the rest is unexplained. In all, the sample holds around 2.1 million clones, and 90% to 95% of those were seen once. About 1.8% of the sample belongs to the ten largest clones. For the CD8 naive samples, CD45RO-negative cells were positively selected for CCR7, yielding a CD45RA+CCR7+ population from which TemRA cells were excluded. The sample was naive CD8+ T cells from PBMCs. Sample cell subset or site, as interpreted from the label and publication: CD45RA+CCR7+. These receptors all come from a young man in good health. Some clones in this sample may be carry-over from other donors' samples.

J is TRBJ2-1 and V is TRBV5-1; unclear D gene. V was cut by 0 bases and J by 0 bases, with 7 bases left in between. The CDR3 covers 15 residues. CDR1 is SGHRS and CDR2 is YFSETQ in the germline V gene. CDR3 sequence: CASSLEWISYNEQFF. CDR3 DNA: TGCGCCAGCAGCTTGGAATGGATCTCCTACAATGAGCAGTTCTTC. The full variable domain, its missing parts supplied by reference TRBV5-1 and TRBJ2-1, is KAGVTQTPRYLIKTRGQQVTLSCSPISGHRSVSWYQQTPGQGLQFLFEYFSETQRNKGNFPGRFSGRQFSNSRSEMNVSTLELGDSALYLCASSLEWISYNEQFFGPGTRLTVL.

V and J are TRBV7-2 and TRBJ2-7, with 11 bases lining up with TRBD1. Germline loops: CDR1 SGHTA, CDR2 FQGNSA. This CDR3 is built from 15 residues. After removal of 4 bases from V and 4 bases from J, the junction contained 6 bases not matched to a gene. Here the CDR3 DNA reads TGTGCCAGCAGCTCCCCGGGACAGGGGGTATACGAGCAGTACTTC. It yields the protein CASSSPGQGVYEQYF. Full variable domain (missing parts from reference TRBV7-2 and TRBJ2-7): GAGVSQSPSNKVTEKGKDVELRCDPISGHTALYWYRQSLGQGLEFLIYFQGNSAPDKSGLPSDRFSAERTGGSVSTLTIQRTQQEDSAVYLCASSSPGQGVYEQYFGPGTRLTVT.

V and J are TRBV27 and TRBJ1-1; D is possibly TRBD1 (5 bases). Looked up from germline, CDR1 is MNHEY and CDR2 is SMNVEV (reference sequence). The CDR3 covers 12 residues. V was trimmed by 5 bases and J by 1 base, leaving 5 bases between them. CDR3 sequence: CASSTGNTEAFF. The CDR3 coding sequence is TGTGCCAGCAGTACAGGGAACACTGAAGCTTTCTTT.

The genes are TRBV30 and TRBJ2-7; 10 bases are a match to TRBD1. V gave up 0 bases and J gave up 2 bases; unmatched junction bases: 4. The germline gives CDR1 GTSNPN, CDR2 SVGIG (reference sequence). This CDR3 is 15 amino acids long. The chain's CDR3 is CAWSVIGTGAYEQYF. The CDR3 coding sequence is TGTGCCTGGAGTGTCATCGGGACAGGGGCCTACGAGCAGTACTTC. The full variable domain, completed using reference TRBV30 and TRBJ2-7, is SQTIHQWPATLVQPVGSPLSLECTVEGTSNPNLYWYRQAAGRGLQLLFYSVGIGQISSEVPQNLSASRPQDRQFILSSKKLLLSDSGFYLCAWSVIGTGAYEQYFGPGTRLTVT.

This sequence joins TRBV7-3 and TRBJ1-2, with D possibly TRBD1 on 6 matching bases. V lost 3 bases and J 8 bases, leaving 13 bases between the germline ends. The CDR3 covers 13 residues. The germline gives CDR1 SGHTA, CDR2 FQGTGA. DNA of the CDR3: TGTGCCAGCAGCTTTGGCCAGGGGCAAGGCTACACCTTC. This codes for CASSFGQGQGYTF.

This clone showed up just once. Other DNA sequences within the sample encode an identical CDR3. The V call is TRBV27, the J call TRBJ2-7; D remains unclear. V lost 3 bases, J lost 2 bases, and 11 bases lay in between. This CDR3 is built from 14 residues. The germline V gene encodes CDR1 MNHEY and CDR2 SMNVEV (reference sequence). CDR3 in DNA: TGTGCCAGCAGTTTTGGCGGTTCGACCTACGAGCAGTACTTC. Translating it yields CASSFGGSTYEQYF.

This clone came up a few times. V is TRBV9 and J is TRBJ2-1, with 7 bases aligning to TRBD2. Germline CDR1 reads SGDLS; CDR2 reads YYNGEE. CDR3 length: 14 amino acids. Trimming at V came to 2 bases and at J to 8 bases, leaving 7 bases not matched to a gene. The CDR3 DNA is TGTGCCAGCAGCGTCATGGGAGCGGGGTATGAGCAGTTCTTC. Residues: CASSVMGAGYEQFF.

This sequence joins TRBV25-1 and TRBJ2-1; 11 bases agree with TRBD1. V gave up 6 bases and J gave up 2 bases; unmatched junction bases: 6. The CDR3 totals 16 residues. The germline V gene encodes CDR1 MGHDK and CDR2 SYGVNS. In DNA form, the CDR3 reads TGTGCCAGCAGAGCACCGGGACAGGGGGCCTACAATGAGCAGTTCTTC. This gives the protein CASRAPGQGAYNEQFF.

The rearrangement uses TRBV13 and TRBJ2-5; no clear D. Germline V gene data show CDR1 as PRHDT and CDR2 as FYEKMQ (reference sequence). The CDR3 extends over 13 amino acids. Trimming removed 1 base at V and 8 bases at J, with 11 bases between. The DNA for the CDR3 is TGTGCCAGCAGCTTAGACCCCAGTGATACCCAGTACTTC. Amino acid sequence: CASSLDPSDTQYF.

The rearrangement links TRBV13 to TRBJ2-1; 7 bases agree with TRBD2. This CDR3 spans 13 amino acids. V shed 7 bases, J shed 5 bases, and the junction held 5 bases outside the gene matches. In germline, CDR1 is PRHDT, CDR2 FYEKMQ (reference sequence). CDR3 residues: CASIGLVHNEQFF. The CDR3 DNA reads TGTGCCAGCATCGGACTAGTACACAATGAGCAGTTCTTC.

The V call is TRBV5-1, the J call TRBJ2-2; TRBD2 aligns across 8 bases. The CDR3 spans 14 residues. Germline V lookup: CDR1 SGHRS, CDR2 YFSETQ. The V gene end was trimmed by 4 bases and the J gene end by 3 bases; junction bases not matched to a gene: 2. CDR3 sequence reads: CASSPSGYTGELFF. CDR3 DNA: TGCGCCAGCAGCCCTAGCGGGTACACCGGGGAGCTGTTTTTT.

The V gene is TRBV29-1, the J gene TRBJ2-7, with 7 bases matching TRBD2. The CDR3 runs to 13 residues. V shed 7 bases, J shed 2 bases, and the junction held 8 bases outside the gene matches. In germline, CDR1 is SQVTM, CDR2 ANQGSEA. The CDR3 region is CSAAAGPAYEQYF. In nucleotides, the CDR3 is TGCAGCGCAGCAGCGGGACCAGCCTACGAGCAGTACTTC.

V gene TRBV29-1 combines with J gene TRBJ2-1; D assignment may be TRBD1 or TRBD2 (6 bases each). V dropped 4 bases and J dropped 12 bases, with 16 bases sitting between them. Germline values: CDR1 SQVTM, CDR2 ANQGSEA. This CDR3 is built from 12 residues. The DNA for the CDR3 is TGCAGCGTTGTTATAGGGGGGCAGGGGCAGTTCTTC. This translates into CSVVIGGQGQFF.

The chain carries TRBV7-6 and TRBJ2-3; 9 bases agree with TRBD1. The CDR3 is made up of 16 amino acids. The germline V gene has CDR1 SGHVS and CDR2 FNYEAQ. The junction had 11 bases not matched to a gene; V was cut back by 5 bases and J by 5 bases. The CDR3 DNA follows: TGTGCCAGCAGCCCCCGGACAGGGGAGGGTTTAGATACGCAGTATTTT. Translating it yields CASSPRTGEGLDTQYF.

The chain joins TRBV4-1 to TRBJ2-3; the D gene is possibly TRBD2 (6 bases). In germline, CDR1 is MGHRA, CDR2 YSYEKL. This CDR3 is 17 amino acids long. V was clipped by 1 base and J by 4 bases, with 18 bases between them. DNA of the CDR3: TGCGCCAGCAGCCAAGGAGGTAGGGACTTACGATCAGATACGCAGTATTTT. Protein product: CASSQGGRDLRSDTQYF.

The chain employs TRBV10-3 and TRBJ2-7; 8 positions match TRBD1. The CDR3 contains 16 residues. Per germline, CDR1 ENHRY and CDR2 SYGVKD. The ends lost 6 bases at V and 5 bases at J; junction bases unmatched: 15. The DNA for the CDR3 is TGTGCCATCAGCCCCCAGGGGGCCAGAATCCGGAACGAGCAGTACTTC. It yields the protein CAISPQGARIRNEQYF.

The chain recombines TRBV7-9 with TRBJ2-5; the match to TRBD1 covers 12 bases. The trim removed 6 bases at V and 11 bases at J, leaving 10 bases unmatched. CDR3 length: 14 residues. Germline CDR1 and CDR2: SEHNR and FQNEAQ (reference sequence). The CDR3 loop reads CASRPGQGAEGQYF. Here the CDR3 DNA reads TGTGCCAGCAGACCGGGACAGGGGGCGGAGGGTCAGTACTTC.

As concerns this clone: The sample holds other DNA sequences that translate to the same CDR3. The gene calls are TRBV27 and TRBJ2-3; D is unclear. V gave up 3 bases and J gave up 4 bases, with 8 bases separating them. The CDR3 covers 13 residues. Per the germline V gene, CDR1 is MNHEY and CDR2 is SMNVEV (reference sequence). The CDR3 loop reads CASSFLGSDTQYF. DNA for the CDR3: TGTGCCAGCAGTTTCCTGGGGTCAGATACGCAGTATTTT.

The chain links TRBV13 to TRBJ2-7; 9 nucleotides agree with TRBD1. Germline CDR1 PRHDT, CDR2 FYEKMQ (reference sequence). The length of the CDR3 is 14 residues. V dropped 5 bases and J dropped 6; count of bases not matched to a gene: 8. The DNA of the CDR3 is TGTGCCAGCAGCGGAGGGACAGGGTGGGCCGAGCAGTACTTC. Translating gives CASSGGTGWAEQYF. The full variable domain, in which reference TRBV13 and TRBJ2-7 provide the parts outside the CDR3, is AAGVIQSPRHLIKEKRETATLKCYPIPRHDTVYWYQQGPGQDPQFLISFYEKMQSDKGSIPDRFSAQQFSDYHSELNMSSLELGDSALYFCASSGGTGWAEQYFGPGTRLTVT.

The chain combines TRBV28 with TRBJ1-2, with no clear D. Germline V gives CDR1 MDHEN, CDR2 SYDVKM. V shed 5 bases and J shed 3 bases, with 13 bases lying between them. The CDR3 is made up of 14 amino acids. The CDR3 region has the DNA TGTGCCAGCAGTACCTGGGGAAAAGACTATGGCTACACCTTC. It encodes CASSTWGKDYGYTF.

The V and J genes are TRBV27 and TRBJ2-3; D remains unclear. Deletions cut 3 bases from V and 0 bases from J, with 7 bases between. CDR1 MNHEY and CDR2 SMNVEV come from the germline V gene (reference sequence). CDR3 length equals 14 residues. The CDR3 spells CASSLTSSTDTQYF. CDR3 coding DNA: TGTGCCAGCAGTTTGACCTCTAGCACAGATACGCAGTATTTT.

The chain is built from TRBV13 and TRBJ2-7; 7 nucleotides match TRBD2. In germline, CDR1 is PRHDT, CDR2 FYEKMQ (reference sequence). The CDR3 contains 14 residues. Trimming removed 3 bases from V and 6 bases from J; junction bases left unmatched: 8. The CDR3 DNA follows: TGTGCCAGCAGCTTCGGGGAGGGAACGGCCGAGCAGTACTTC. Translating it yields CASSFGEGTAEQYF.

This chain connects TRBV5-5 to TRBJ1-1; D is possibly TRBD1 (6 bases). Trimming took 0 bases from V and 6 from J, leaving 9 bases between them. Per germline, CDR1 SGHKS and CDR2 YYEKEE (reference sequence). CDR3 length equals 13 residues. Here the CDR3 DNA reads TGTGCCAGCAGCTTGGCAGGGGTCCCTGAAGCTTTCTTT. It translates to CASSLAGVPEAFF.

The gene calls are TRBV28 and TRBJ2-5; D is unresolved. Germline-derived CDR1 and CDR2 are MDHEN and SYDVKM. V was cut by 8 bases and J by 2 bases, with 15 bases left in between. This CDR3 is built from 14 residues. The CDR3 DNA sequence: TGTGCCAGCGAAGGAGTGGACCGGCAAGAGACCCAGTACTTC. Translated, it gives CASEGVDRQETQYF.

A single count supports this clone. The J gene is TRBJ2-6, the V gene TRBV4-2; D may be TRBD2 (5 bases). V lost 3 bases and J lost 2, with 11 bases in between. Germline V gene sequence: CDR1 LGHNA, CDR2 YNFKEQ. The CDR3 contains 16 residues. In DNA form, the CDR3 reads TGTGCCAGCAGCCACAGAGGGCTCCCTGGGGCCAACGTCCTGACTTTC. Translating gives CASSHRGLPGANVLTF.

This rearrangement joins TRBV15 to TRBJ2-7, with D uncertain. This CDR3 region has 14 residues. V shed 0 bases and J shed 3 bases, with 9 bases lying between them. The germline V gene has CDR1 LNHNV and CDR2 YYDKDF (reference sequence). The CDR3 sequence: CATSRDGSNYEQYF. CDR3 nucleotides: TGTGCCACCAGCAGAGATGGAAGTAACTACGAGCAGTACTTC.

This chain's CDR3 is CASSEWSSGEQETQYF. In DNA, the CDR3 is TGTGCCAGCAGTGAATGGTCTAGCGGGGAACAAGAGACCCAGTACTTC. The chain employs TRBV25-1 and TRBJ2-5; 9 bases align to TRBD2. This CDR3 has 16 amino acids. The germline V gene encodes CDR1 MGHDK and CDR2 SYGVNS. Trimming took 1 base from V and 2 from J; bases not matched to a gene: 5.

The chain recombines TRBV28 with TRBJ2-2; the D gene could be TRBD1 or TRBD2 (5 bases each). The germline V and J ends were trimmed by 5 bases and 6 bases, with 13 bases remaining between them. Germline V gene data show CDR1 as MDHEN and CDR2 as SYDVKM. This CDR3 spans 14 amino acids. This chain's CDR3 is CASSEGLYAGELFF. CDR3 DNA sequence: TGTGCCAGCAGTGAGGGGCTCTATGCCGGGGAGCTGTTTTTT.

Note on this clone: This specimen includes other DNA sequences encoding the same CDR3. The chain links TRBV9 to TRBJ2-1, with 7 bases lining up with TRBD2. With V trimmed by 3 bases and J by 4 bases, 4 bases remained unmatched. The CDR3 loop spans 14 amino acids. From germline, CDR1 is SGDLS and CDR2 YYNGEE. In DNA form, the CDR3 reads TGTGCCAGCAGCGAGAGCGGGACGTACAATGAGCAGTTCTTC. Protein sequence: CASSESGTYNEQFF.